The table lists the clone carrying this TCR beta chain with many counts. Antigen specificity is unknown. Amplification from RNA transcripts yielded the TCR beta CDR3 regions. First-round RT-PCR relied on HTBI primers, and a second-round multiplex PCR came next. TCRdb used MiXCR to reprocess the multiplex PCR reads, holding one entry per CDR3 protein. This sample yields around 400,000 distinct CDR3 sequences, of which around 20% are seen a single time; 2.5% to 3.5% belongs to the top ten. These data belong to a study of Graves' ophthalmopathy and Graves' hyperthyroidism. General study points: Progression of ophthalmopathy was predicted by the model with around 68% sensitivity and approximately 72% specificity. Ophthalmopathy versus stable hyperthyroidism: 13-signature model gave roughly 88% sensitivity, 81.08% specificity.

Lactation, pregnancy, uncontrolled infections and other autoimmune diseases were all grounds for excluding patients. J gave up 6 bases and V 3 bases, and 0 bases lay outside the gene matches. The CDR3 extends over 12 amino acids. CDR1 and CDR2 from the germline V gene are SGDLS and YYNGEE. Sequenced sample: peripheral blood. The TCR originated in a woman aged 18-29 years with stable Graves' hyperthyroidism. The genes are TRBV9 and TRBJ2-4; 7 bases are a match to TRBD1. CDR3 protein: CASSDRGNIQYF. The CDR3 coding sequence is TGTGCCAGCAGCGACAGGGGAAACATTCAGTACTTC.